This T cell receptor (beta chain) appears in the sequencing data of a study of blood T cell repertoires in COVID-19. Whole-study context: The United States, Italy and Spain were the sources of the acute and convalescent COVID-19 samples. T cells, B-cell-depleted T cells, or PBMCs supplied cDNA or gDNA.

One Seattle source followed patients from active infection through their disease course. Germline values: CDR1 LGHNT, CDR2 FRNRAP. Trimming pared 0 bases from V and 3 bases from J, leaving 9 bases between. This CDR3 is built from 15 residues. Authors' data handling: Amplification with reference gene primers provided the estimates of nucleated cell counts. The method was immunoSEQ multiplex PCR; TCRdb's version includes in-frame clones alone and lacks a portion of them. V and J calls and clone size are as listed in that table; D and trimming were resolved from the DNA. The sample yields 400,000 to 450,000 clones, approximately 88% seen once.

J is TRBJ1-5 and V is TRBV12-5; D possibly corresponds to TRBD1 (6 bases). This TCR came from a woman in her 50s with COVID-19, enrolled during active disease. Sequencing was performed on peripheral blood. CDR3 sequence: CASGLVRGANQPQHF. CDR3 sequence (DNA): TGTGCTAGTGGTTTGGTACGGGGGGCCAATCAGCCCCAGCATTTT.